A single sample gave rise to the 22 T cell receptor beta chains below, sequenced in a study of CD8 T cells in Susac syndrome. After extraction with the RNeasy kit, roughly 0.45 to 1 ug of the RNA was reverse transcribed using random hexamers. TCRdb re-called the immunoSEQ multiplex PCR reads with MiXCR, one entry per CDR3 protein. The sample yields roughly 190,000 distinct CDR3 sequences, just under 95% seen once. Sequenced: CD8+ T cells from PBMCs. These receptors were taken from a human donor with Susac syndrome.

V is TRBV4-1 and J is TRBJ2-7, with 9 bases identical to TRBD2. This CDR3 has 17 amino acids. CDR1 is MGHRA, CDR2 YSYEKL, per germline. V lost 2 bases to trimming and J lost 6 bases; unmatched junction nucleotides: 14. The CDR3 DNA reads TGCGCCAGCAGCCAAATACCTCCGGGACTAGCATTTGCCGAGCAGTACTTC. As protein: CASSQIPPGLAFAEQYF.

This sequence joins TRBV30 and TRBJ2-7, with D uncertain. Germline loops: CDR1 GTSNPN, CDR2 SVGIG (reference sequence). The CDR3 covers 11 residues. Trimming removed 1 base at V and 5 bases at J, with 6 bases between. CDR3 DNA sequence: TGTGCCTGGAGTGGGTTAGACGAGCAGTACTTC. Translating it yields CAWSGLDEQYF.

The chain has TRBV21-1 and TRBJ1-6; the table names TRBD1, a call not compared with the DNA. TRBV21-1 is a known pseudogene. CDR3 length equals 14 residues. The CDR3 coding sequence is TGTGCCAGCAGCAACAGGGCGTCGGCTTCACCCCTCCACTTT. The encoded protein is CASSNRASASPLHF.

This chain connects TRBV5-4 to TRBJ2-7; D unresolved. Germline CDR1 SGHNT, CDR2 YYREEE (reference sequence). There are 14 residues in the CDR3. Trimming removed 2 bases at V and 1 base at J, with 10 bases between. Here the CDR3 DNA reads TGTGCCAGCAGCTTCGGACCTCCTTCCTACGAGCAGTACTTC. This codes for CASSFGPPSYEQYF.

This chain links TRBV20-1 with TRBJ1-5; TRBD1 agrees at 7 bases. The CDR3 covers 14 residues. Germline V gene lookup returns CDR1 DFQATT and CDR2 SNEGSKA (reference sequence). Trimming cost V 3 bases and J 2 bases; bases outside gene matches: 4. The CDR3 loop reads CSAREGAGNQPQHF. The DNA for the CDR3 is TGCAGTGCTAGGGAGGGGGCTGGCAATCAGCCCCAGCATTTT.

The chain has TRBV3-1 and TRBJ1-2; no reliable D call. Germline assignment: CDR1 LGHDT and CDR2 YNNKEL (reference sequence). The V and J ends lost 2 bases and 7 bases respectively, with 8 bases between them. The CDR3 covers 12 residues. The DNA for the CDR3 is TGTGCCAGCAGCCAATCCACTGTTGGCTACACCTTC. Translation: CASSQSTVGYTF.

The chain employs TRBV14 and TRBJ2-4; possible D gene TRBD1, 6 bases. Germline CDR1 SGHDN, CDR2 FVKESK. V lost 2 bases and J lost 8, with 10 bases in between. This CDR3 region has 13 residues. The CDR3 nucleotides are TGTGCCAGCAGCCAACTAAGACAGGACATTCAGTACTTC. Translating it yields CASSQLRQDIQYF.

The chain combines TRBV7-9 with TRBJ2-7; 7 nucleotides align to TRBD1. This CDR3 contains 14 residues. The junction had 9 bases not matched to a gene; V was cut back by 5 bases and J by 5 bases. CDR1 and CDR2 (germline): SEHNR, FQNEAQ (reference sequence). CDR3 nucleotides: TGTGCCAGCAGCCCGACAGGGATGGTAGACGAGCAGTACTTC. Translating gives CASSPTGMVDEQYF.

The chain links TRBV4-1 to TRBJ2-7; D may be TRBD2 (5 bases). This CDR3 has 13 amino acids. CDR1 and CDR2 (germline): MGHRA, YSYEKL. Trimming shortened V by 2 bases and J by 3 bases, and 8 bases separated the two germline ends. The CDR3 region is CASSQTTSYEQYF. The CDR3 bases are TGCGCCAGCAGCCAAACAACTAGCTACGAGCAGTACTTC.

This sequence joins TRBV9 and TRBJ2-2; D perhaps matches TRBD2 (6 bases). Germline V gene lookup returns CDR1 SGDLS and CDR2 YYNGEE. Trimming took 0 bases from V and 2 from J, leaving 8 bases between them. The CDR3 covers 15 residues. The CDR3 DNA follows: TGTGCCAGCAGCGTAGGGGGGGACAACACCGGGGAGCTGTTTTTT. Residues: CASSVGGDNTGELFF.

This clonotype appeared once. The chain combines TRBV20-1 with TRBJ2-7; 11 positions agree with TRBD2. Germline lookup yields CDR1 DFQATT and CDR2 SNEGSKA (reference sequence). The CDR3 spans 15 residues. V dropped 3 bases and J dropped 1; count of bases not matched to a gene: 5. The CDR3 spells CSASFLAGGSYEQYF. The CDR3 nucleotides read TGCAGTGCTAGTTTTCTAGCGGGGGGTTCCTACGAGCAGTACTTC.

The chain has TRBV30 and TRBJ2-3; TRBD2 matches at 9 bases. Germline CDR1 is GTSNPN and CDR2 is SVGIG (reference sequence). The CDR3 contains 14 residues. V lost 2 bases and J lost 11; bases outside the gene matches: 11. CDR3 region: CAWSSGIAGAMQYF. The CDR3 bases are TGTGCCTGGAGTTCAGGGATAGCGGGGGCGATGCAGTATTTT.

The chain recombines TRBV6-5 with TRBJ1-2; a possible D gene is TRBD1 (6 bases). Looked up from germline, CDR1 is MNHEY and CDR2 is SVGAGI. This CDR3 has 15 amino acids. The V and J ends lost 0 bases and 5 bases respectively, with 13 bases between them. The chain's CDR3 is CASSYSFQGRYGYTF. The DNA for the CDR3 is TGTGCCAGCAGTTACTCCTTCCAGGGGCGGTATGGCTACACCTTC.

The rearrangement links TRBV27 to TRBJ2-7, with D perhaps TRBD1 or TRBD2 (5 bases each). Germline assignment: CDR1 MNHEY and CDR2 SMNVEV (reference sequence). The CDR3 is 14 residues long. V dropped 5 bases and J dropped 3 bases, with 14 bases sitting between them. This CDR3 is CASSLSGQNYEQYF. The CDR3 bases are TGTGCCAGCAGTCTCTCGGGGCAAAACTACGAGCAGTACTTC.

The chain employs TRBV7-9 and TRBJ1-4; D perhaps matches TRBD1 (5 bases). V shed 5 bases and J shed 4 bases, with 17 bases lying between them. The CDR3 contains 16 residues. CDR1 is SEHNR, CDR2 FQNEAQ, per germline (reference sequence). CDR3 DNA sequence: TGTGCCAGCAGCACCAACAGAGGGGCGAATAATGAAAAACTGTTTTTT. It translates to CASSTNRGANNEKLFF.

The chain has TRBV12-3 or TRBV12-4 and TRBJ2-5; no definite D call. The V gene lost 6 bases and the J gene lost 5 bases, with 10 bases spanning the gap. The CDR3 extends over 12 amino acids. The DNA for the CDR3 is TGTGCCAGCAGCAAGCATGGGGAGACCCAGTACTTC. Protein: CASSKHGETQYF.

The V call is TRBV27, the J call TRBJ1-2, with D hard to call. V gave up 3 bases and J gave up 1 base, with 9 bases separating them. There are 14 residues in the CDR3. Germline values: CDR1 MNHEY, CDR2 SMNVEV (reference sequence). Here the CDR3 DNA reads TGTGCCAGCAGTTTGACGGTGGATAACTATGGCTACACCTTC. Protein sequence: CASSLTVDNYGYTF.

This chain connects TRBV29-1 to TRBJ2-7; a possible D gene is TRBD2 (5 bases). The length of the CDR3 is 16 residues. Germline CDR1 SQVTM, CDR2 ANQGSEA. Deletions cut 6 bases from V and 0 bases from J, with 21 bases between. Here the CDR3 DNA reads TGCAGCGTAGCGGACCTTGGCAGGAAGAGCTCCTACGAGCAGTACTTC. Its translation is CSVADLGRKSSYEQYF.

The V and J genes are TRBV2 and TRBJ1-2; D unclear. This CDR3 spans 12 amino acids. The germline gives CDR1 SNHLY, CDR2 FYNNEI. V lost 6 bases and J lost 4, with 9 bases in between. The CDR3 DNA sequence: TGTGCCAGCAGAGACGGGCTCTATGGCTACACCTTC. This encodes CASRDGLYGYTF.

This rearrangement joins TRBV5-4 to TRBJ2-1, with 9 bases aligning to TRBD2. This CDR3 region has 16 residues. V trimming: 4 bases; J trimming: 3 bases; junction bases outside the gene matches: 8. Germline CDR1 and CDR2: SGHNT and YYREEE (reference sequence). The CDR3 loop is CASSLESGGFYNEQFF. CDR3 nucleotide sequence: TGTGCCAGCAGCCTAGAGAGCGGGGGGTTCTACAATGAGCAGTTCTTC. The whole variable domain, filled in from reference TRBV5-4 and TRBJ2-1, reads ETGVTQSPTHLIKTRGQQVTLRCSSQSGHNTVSWYQQALGQGPQFIFQYYREEENGRGNFPPRFSGLQFPNYSSELNVNALELDDSALYLCASSLESGGFYNEQFFGPGTRLTVL.

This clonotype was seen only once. As DNA, the CDR3 is TGTGCCAGCAGCGGAGAGGACAGGGGGTTCGGCTACACCTTC. As protein: CASSGEDRGFGYTF. The V gene is TRBV9, the J gene TRBJ1-2; 10 bases agree with TRBD1. This CDR3 region has 14 residues. The germline V gene has CDR1 SGDLS and CDR2 YYNGEE. V shed 3 bases and J 8 bases; nucleotides not matched to a gene: 7.

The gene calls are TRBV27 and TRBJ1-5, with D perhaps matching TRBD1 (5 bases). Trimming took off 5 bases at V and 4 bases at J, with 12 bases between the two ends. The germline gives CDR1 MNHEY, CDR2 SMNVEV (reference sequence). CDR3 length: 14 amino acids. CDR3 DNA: TGTGCCAGCAGTCTCGGGACGCCGAATCAGCCCCAGCATTTT. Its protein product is CASSLGTPNQPQHF.